The text below deals with one T cell receptor (beta chain). This entry comes from a study of cytomegalovirus exposure and HLA in healthy donors. PCR involved 60 Vbeta and 13 Jbeta primers. Measured with immunoSEQ multiplex PCR; TCRdb has only the in-frame clones, and not every one. The sample contains fewer than 150,000 clones, about 79% of which appear only once. The CDR3 runs to 15 residues. V was pared by 3 bases and J by 8 bases, with 10 bases of the junction left unmatched. Germline V gene sequence: CDR1 MGHRA, CDR2 YSYEKL. Sequencing input: PBMCs. The chain joins TRBV4-1 to TRBJ1-2, with 9 bases aligning to TRBD1. The sequence was obtained from a man in his forties or fifties in good health and CMV-seropositive. The CDR3 spells CASSHPGTGPGGYTF. DNA of the CDR3: TGCGCCAGCAGCCACCCCGGGACAGGGCCGGGGGGCTACACCTTC.